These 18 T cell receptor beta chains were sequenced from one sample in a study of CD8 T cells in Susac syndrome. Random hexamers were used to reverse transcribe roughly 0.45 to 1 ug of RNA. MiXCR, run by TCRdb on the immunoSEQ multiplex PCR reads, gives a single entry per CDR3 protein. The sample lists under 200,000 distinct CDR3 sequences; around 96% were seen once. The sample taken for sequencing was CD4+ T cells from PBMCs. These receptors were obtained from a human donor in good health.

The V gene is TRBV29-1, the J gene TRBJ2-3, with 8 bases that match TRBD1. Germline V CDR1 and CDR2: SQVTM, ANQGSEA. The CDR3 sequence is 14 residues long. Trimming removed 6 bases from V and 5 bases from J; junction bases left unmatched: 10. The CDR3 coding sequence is TGCAGCGTCGAAAAGGCCAGGGGGCTAGATACGCAGTATTTT. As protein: CSVEKARGLDTQYF.

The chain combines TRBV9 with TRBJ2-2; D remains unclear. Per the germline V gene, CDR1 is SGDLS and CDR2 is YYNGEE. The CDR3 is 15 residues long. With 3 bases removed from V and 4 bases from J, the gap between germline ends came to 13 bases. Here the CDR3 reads CASSADGALTGELFF. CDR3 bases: TGTGCCAGCAGCGCGGACGGTGCGCTCACCGGGGAGCTGTTTTTT.

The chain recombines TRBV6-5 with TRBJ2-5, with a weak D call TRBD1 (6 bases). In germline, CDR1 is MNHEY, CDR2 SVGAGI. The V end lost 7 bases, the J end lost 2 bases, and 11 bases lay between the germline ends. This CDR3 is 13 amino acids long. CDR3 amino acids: CASTPTGQETQYF. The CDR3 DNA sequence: TGTGCCAGCACCCCGACAGGACAAGAGACCCAGTACTTC.

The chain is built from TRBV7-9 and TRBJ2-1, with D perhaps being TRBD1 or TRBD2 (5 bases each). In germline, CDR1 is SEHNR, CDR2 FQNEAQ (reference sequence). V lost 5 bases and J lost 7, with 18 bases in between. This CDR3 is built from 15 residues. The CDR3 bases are TGTGCCAGCAGCCGAGGGACCGCCCTGGAAAATGAGCAGTTCTTC. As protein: CASSRGTALENEQFF. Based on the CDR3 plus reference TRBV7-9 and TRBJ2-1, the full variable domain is DTGVSQNPRHKITKRGQNVTFRCDPISEHNRLYWYRQTLGQGPEFLTYFQNEAQLEKSRLLSDRFSAERPKGSFSTLEIQRTEQGDSAMYLCASSRGTALENEQFFGPGTRLTVL.

The CDR3 reads CASSADNTYEQYF. The CDR3 nucleotides read TGTGCCAGCAGCGCGGACAATACCTACGAGCAGTACTTC. This chain uses TRBV9 with TRBJ2-7, with a tentative D call TRBD1 (5 bases). V gave up 3 bases and J gave up 2 bases, with 9 bases separating them. CDR1 and CDR2 (germline): SGDLS, YYNGEE. CDR3 length: 13 residues.

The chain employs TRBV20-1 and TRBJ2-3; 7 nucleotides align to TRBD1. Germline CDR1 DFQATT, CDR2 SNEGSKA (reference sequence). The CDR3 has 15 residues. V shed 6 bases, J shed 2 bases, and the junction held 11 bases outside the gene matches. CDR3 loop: CSAGPGQPYTDTQYF. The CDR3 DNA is TGCAGTGCGGGACCGGGACAGCCCTACACAGATACGCAGTATTTT.

The CDR3 region is CATSDPDSSYNEQFF. DNA for the CDR3: TGTGCCACCAGTGACCCCGACAGCTCCTACAATGAGCAGTTCTTC. The V gene is TRBV24-1, the J gene TRBJ2-1; maybe TRBD1 (5 bases). Germline values: CDR1 KGHDR, CDR2 SFDVKD. The CDR3 has 15 residues. V was pared by 4 bases and J by 0 bases, with 9 bases between.

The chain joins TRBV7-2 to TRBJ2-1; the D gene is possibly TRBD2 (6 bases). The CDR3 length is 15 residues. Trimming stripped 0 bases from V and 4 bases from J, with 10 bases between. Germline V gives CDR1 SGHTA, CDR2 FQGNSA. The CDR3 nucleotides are TGTGCCAGCAGCTTAGCATCCGGGAGATACAATGAGCAGTTCTTC. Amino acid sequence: CASSLASGRYNEQFF.

The CDR3, as DNA: TGTGCCAGCAGCTCTAAGGACGGAGAAGAGACCCAGTACTTC. It specifies CASSSKDGEETQYF. V usage is TRBV5-4 and J usage is TRBJ2-5, with D unresolved. Trimming stripped 3 bases from V and 3 bases from J, with 12 bases between. This CDR3 is built from 14 residues. Germline values: CDR1 SGHNT, CDR2 YYREEE (reference sequence).

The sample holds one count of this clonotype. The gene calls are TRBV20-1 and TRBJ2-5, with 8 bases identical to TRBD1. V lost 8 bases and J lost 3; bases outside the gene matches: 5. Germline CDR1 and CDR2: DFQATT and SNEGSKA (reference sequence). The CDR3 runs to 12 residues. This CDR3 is CSPSGGKETQYF. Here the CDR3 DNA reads TGCAGTCCCTCAGGGGGCAAAGAGACCCAGTACTTC.

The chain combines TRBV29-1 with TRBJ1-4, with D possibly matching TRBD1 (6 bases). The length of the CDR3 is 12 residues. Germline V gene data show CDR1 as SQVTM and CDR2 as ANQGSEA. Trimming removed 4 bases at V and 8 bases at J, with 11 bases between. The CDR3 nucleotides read TGCAGCGTTGGGGGGGGCTCCGAAAAACTGTTTTTT. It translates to CSVGGGSEKLFF. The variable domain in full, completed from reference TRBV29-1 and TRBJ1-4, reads SAVISQKPSRDICQRGTSLTIQCQVDSQVTMMFWYRQQPGQSLTLIATANQGSEATYESGFVIDKFPISRPNLTFSTLTVSNMSPEDSSIYLCSVGGGSEKLFFGSGTQLSVL.

The CDR3 sequence is CSAKPRDRGYNEQFF. The CDR3 DNA is TGCAGTGCTAAACCCCGGGACAGGGGATACAATGAGCAGTTCTTC. This rearrangement joins TRBV20-1 to TRBJ2-1, with 10 nucleotides matching TRBD1. V dropped 4 bases and J dropped 4; count of bases not matched to a gene: 7. The CDR3 has 15 amino acids. CDR1 DFQATT and CDR2 SNEGSKA come from the germline V gene (reference sequence).

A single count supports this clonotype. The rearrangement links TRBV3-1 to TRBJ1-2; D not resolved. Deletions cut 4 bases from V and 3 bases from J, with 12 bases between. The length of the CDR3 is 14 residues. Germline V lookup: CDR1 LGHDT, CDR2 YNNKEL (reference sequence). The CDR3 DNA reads TGTGCCAGCAGCCCGGCGGCGAGTGACTATGGCTACACCTTC. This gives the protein CASSPAASDYGYTF.

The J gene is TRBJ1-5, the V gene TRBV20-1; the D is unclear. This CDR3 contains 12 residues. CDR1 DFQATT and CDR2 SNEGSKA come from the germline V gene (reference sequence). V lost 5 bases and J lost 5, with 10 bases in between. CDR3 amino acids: CSAGRWDQPQHF. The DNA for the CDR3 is TGCAGTGCTGGCAGGTGGGATCAGCCCCAGCATTTT.

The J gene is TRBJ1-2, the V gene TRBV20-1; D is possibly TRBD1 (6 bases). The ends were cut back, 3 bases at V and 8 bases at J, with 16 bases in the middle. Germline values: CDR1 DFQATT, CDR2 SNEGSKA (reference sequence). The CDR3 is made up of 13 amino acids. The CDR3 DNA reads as TGCAGTGCTAGCAGGTTTTCAGGGGAGGGCTACACCTTC. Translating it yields CSASRFSGEGYTF.

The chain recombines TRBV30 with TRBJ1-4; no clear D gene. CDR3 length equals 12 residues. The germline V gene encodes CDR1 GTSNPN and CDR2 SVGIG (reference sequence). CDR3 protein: CARSLSSEKLFF. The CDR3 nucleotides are TGTGCTCGCTCGCTGTCTTCCGAAAAACTGTTTTTT.

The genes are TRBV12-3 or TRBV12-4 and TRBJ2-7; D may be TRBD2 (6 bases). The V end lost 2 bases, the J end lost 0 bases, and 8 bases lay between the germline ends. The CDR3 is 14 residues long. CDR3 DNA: TGTGCCAGCAGTTTACTCGGGAGCTCCTACGAGCAGTACTTC. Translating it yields CASSLLGSSYEQYF.

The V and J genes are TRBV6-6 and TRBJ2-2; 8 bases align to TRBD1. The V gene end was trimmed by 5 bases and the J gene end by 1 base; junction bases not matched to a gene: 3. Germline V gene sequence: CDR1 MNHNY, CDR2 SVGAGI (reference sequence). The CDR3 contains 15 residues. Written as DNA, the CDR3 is TGTGCCAGCAGTAGGGACAGGCTGAACACCGGGGAGCTGTTTTTT. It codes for CASSRDRLNTGELFF.